This T cell receptor (beta chain) was retrieved from a study of vaccination and CD4 T cells after COVID-19. Looking at the study overall: Treatment of control cultures consisted of a CEFX pool, an HIV-1 Nef pool, or no peptide.

The CDR3 contains 13 residues. The V gene's germline CDR1 is SSHAT and CDR2 FNYEAQ (reference sequence). Notes on this clonotype: What it binds is unknown. The germline gene is not matched at one end of the junction; a read error may be the cause.

Study results and limitations: Convalescent patients' clones that were vaccine-specific were spike mono-reactive in 304 of 307 cases.

Treatment meaning: approximately 10-day PBMC culture with coronavirus spike peptide pools or control peptides (ViraFEST assay). Ahead of the COVID-19 pandemic (2011-2018), the CD4+ T cells of the unexposed donor were collected. Expanded clonotypes were found by TCR sequencing after peptide-pool stimulation (ViraFEST). Testing used SARS-CoV-2 S/N and four cold-coronavirus spikes on unexposed-donor CD4+ T cells, cells permitting. Cultured CD4+ T-cell DNA underwent Oncomine TCR Beta short-read sequencing. Investigators isolated genomic DNA from cultured CD4+ T cells. Each CDR3 protein is one row after TCRdb ran MiXCR on the PCR reads. The repertoire holds about 10,000 distinct CDR3 sequences, with around 30% as singletons.

Sequencing input: CD4+ T cells from blood, cultured in vitro. This clonotype was sampled from a human donor in good health. The chain recombines TRBV7-7 with TRBJ1-5, with D hard to call. CDR3 in amino acids: CASSSGVNQPQHF. The CDR3 DNA follows: TGTGCTAGCAGCTCGGGAGTGAATCAGCCCCAGCATTTT.